Below, 32 T cell receptor beta chains from the same sample are listed, as sequenced in a study of regulatory T cells in long-lasting Graves disease (dated by TCRdb to about 2021). The sample's time point, from its label and the paper: newly diagnosed GD, antithyroid drugs for less than 3 months. For both TCR sequencing and RNA sequencing, RNA was extracted from PBMCs using TRIzol. Libraries were made using multiplex PCR. The instrument was an Illumina HiSeq 4000. To build TCR beta libraries, CDR3 regions were amplified by Arm-PCR using iRepertoire HTBI primers. Clones were called with MiXCR by TCRdb after fastp trimmed the public reads at Q25, and only in-frame beta chains were retained. Each CDR3 protein appears once, grouped with its most common genes and DNA. In all, the sample holds hundreds of thousands of distinct CDR3 sequences, and 15% to 20% of those were seen once. 38% of the sample is held by the ten biggest clonotypes.

The specimen comprised peripheral blood mononuclear cells (PBMCs), sampled at new diagnosis, from a patient treated with antithyroid drugs. The receptor set was obtained from a female donor with Graves disease.

This clonotype was recorded many times. The V call is TRBV7-9, the J call TRBJ2-3, with unresolved D. With 5 bases removed from V and 7 bases from J, the gap between germline ends came to 13 bases. The CDR3 totals 13 residues. CDR1 and CDR2 (germline): SEHNR, FQNEAQ (reference sequence). The CDR3 protein is CASSPIDLYTQYF. The CDR3 DNA sequence: TGTGCCAGCAGCCCGATCGACTTGTATACGCAGTATTTT. The full variable domain, rest sourced from reference TRBV7-9 and TRBJ2-3, is DTGVSQNPRHKITKRGQNVTFRCDPISEHNRLYWYRQTLGQGPEFLTYFQNEAQLEKSRLLSDRFSAERPKGSFSTLEIQRTEQGDSAMYLCASSPIDLYTQYFGPGTRLTVL.

V gene TRBV20-1 combines with J gene TRBJ2-1, with D possibly being TRBD2 (6 bases). Germline values: CDR1 DFQATT, CDR2 SNEGSKA (reference sequence). The V end lost 2 bases, the J end lost 2 bases, and 13 bases lay between the germline ends. The CDR3 totals 15 residues. The CDR3 sequence: CSARSPRGPYNEQFF. CDR3 DNA: TGCAGTGCTAGATCTCCGCGGGGCCCCTACAATGAGCAGTTCTTC.

The chain couples TRBV3-1 to TRBJ1-1; no definite D call. Trimming took off 0 bases at V and 1 base at J, with 6 bases between the two ends. Looked up from germline, CDR1 is LGHDT and CDR2 is YNNKEL (reference sequence). The CDR3 consists of 14 residues. Here the CDR3 reads CASSQDTRNTEAFF. The CDR3 bases are TGTGCCAGCAGCCAAGATACAAGGAACACTGAAGCTTTCTTT.

In its sample, this clonotype was seen once. The chain uses TRBV2 and TRBJ2-7; 11 nucleotides line up with TRBD2. This CDR3 spans 15 amino acids. Trimming at V came to 6 bases and at J to 3 bases, leaving 7 bases not matched to a gene. CDR1 and CDR2 from the germline V gene are SNHLY and FYNNEI. CDR3 residues: CASRAGTSGYYEQYF. As DNA, the CDR3 is TGTGCCAGCAGGGCCGGGACTAGCGGCTACTACGAGCAGTACTTC.

This clonotype was counted between two and nine times. This rearrangement joins TRBV18 to TRBJ2-6, with 12 bases matching TRBD2. CDR3 length: 16 amino acids. The V gene's germline CDR1 is KGHSH and CDR2 LQKENI. V gave up 3 bases and J gave up 4 bases; unmatched junction bases: 1. The CDR3 loop reads CASSPGLAGGANVLTF. CDR3 nucleotide sequence: TGTGCCAGCTCACCGGGACTAGCGGGCGGGGCCAACGTCCTGACTTTC.

CDR3 amino acids: CATSEPDRVETYEQYF. As DNA, the CDR3 is TGTGCCACCAGTGAGCCGGACAGGGTAGAGACCTACGAGCAGTACTTC. The chain is built from TRBV24-1 and TRBJ2-7; 8 positions match TRBD1. This CDR3 has 16 amino acids. The V segment lost 4 bases and the J segment 2 bases; nucleotides outside the gene matches: 9. Germline values: CDR1 KGHDR, CDR2 SFDVKD.

In its sample, this clonotype was seen many times. The chain's CDR3 is CASSPQARMNTEAFF. The CDR3 DNA sequence: TGTGCCAGCAGCCCTCAGGCCAGGATGAACACTGAAGCTTTCTTT. The rearrangement uses TRBV7-3 and TRBJ1-1; D unresolved. The germline V and J ends were trimmed by 5 bases and 0 bases, with 13 bases remaining between them. CDR3 length: 15 residues. CDR1 is SGHTA and CDR2 is FQGTGA in the germline V gene.

This clonotype was recorded many times. The chain links TRBV19 to TRBJ2-2; D ambiguous. This CDR3 region has 14 residues. The V gene's germline CDR1 is LNHDA and CDR2 SQIVND (reference sequence). Trimming took off 2 bases at V and 7 bases at J, with 11 bases between the two ends. In nucleotides, the CDR3 is TGTGCCAGTAGTATACACAGTGTGGTCGGGGAGCTGTTTTTT. Translation: CASSIHSVVGELFF.

The chain joins TRBV6-5 to TRBJ2-1; no clear D. V was shortened by 2 bases and J by 3 bases, with 2 bases between the two germline ends. Germline values: CDR1 MNHEY, CDR2 SVGAGI. The CDR3 has 12 residues. Here the CDR3 reads CASSYDYNEQFF. DNA of the CDR3: TGTGCCAGCAGTTACGACTACAATGAGCAGTTCTTC.

Points on this clonotype: This may come from a read error, since a much larger clone is one base off. This chain joins TRBV7-2 and TRBJ2-7; D may be TRBD1 or TRBD2 (6 bases each). This CDR3 contains 15 residues. Per germline, CDR1 SGHTA and CDR2 FQGNSA. Trimming left V 8 bases short and J 0 bases short, with 17 bases between. The CDR3, as DNA: TGTGCCAGCCAAAGTTTACGGGGGCCCTCCTACGAGCAGTACTTC. This codes for CASQSLRGPSYEQYF.

Details on this clonotype: A clone one base away is much larger, so this may be a read error. The chain has TRBV7-9 and TRBJ1-5; D might be TRBD1 (6 bases). This CDR3 is 15 amino acids long. Germline CDR1 reads SEHNR; CDR2 reads FQNEAQ (reference sequence). CDR3 sequence reads: CASSPPGHKNQPHHF. CDR3 DNA sequence: TGTGCCAGCAGCCCTCCGGGACACAAGAATCAGCCCCATCATTTT.

In its sample, this clonotype was seen many times. The genes are TRBV2 and TRBJ2-5; D remains unclear. Germline V CDR1 and CDR2: SNHLY, FYNNEI. The CDR3 covers 13 residues. V lost 6 bases and J 5 bases, leaving 13 bases between the germline ends. CDR3 nucleotide sequence: TGTGCCAGCAGATGGACCCCTTCGGAGACCCAGTACTTC. The encoded protein is CASRWTPSETQYF.

This clonotype showed up just once. A far larger clone is just one base off, so this is likely a read error. Likely a read error: the CDR3 ends without its conserved phenylalanine or tryptophan. The gene calls are TRBV7-2 and TRBJ2-5; TRBD2 agrees at 8 bases. CDR1 and CDR2 (germline): SGHTA, FQGNSA. This CDR3 spans 15 amino acids. The trim removed 5 bases at V and 2 bases at J, leaving 7 bases unmatched. The CDR3 here is CASSRVTSEQETQYS. CDR3 bases: TGTGCCAGCAGCCGGGTGACTAGCGAGCAAGAGACCCAGTACTCC.

This clonotype came up many times. The rearrangement links TRBV19 to TRBJ1-6; no clear D gene. There are 13 residues in the CDR3. V shed 5 bases and J shed 7 bases, with 9 bases lying between them. Germline CDR1 LNHDA, CDR2 SQIVND (reference sequence). The CDR3 reads CASSSDYNSPLHF. DNA for the CDR3: TGTGCCAGTAGTTCGGATTACAATTCACCCCTCCACTTT.

This chain joins TRBV7-2 and TRBJ2-3, with D possibly matching TRBD1 (5 bases). The CDR3 length is 15 residues. Germline V gene lookup returns CDR1 SGHTA and CDR2 FQGNSA. The V end was cut by 3 bases, the J end by 3 bases, with 13 bases between. The CDR3 nucleotides read TGTGCCAGCAGCTTGGCAGGGTATTCTACAGATACGCAGTATTTT. It codes for CASSLAGYSTDTQYF.

This chain links TRBV30 with TRBJ1-1; D ambiguous. Germline lookup yields CDR1 GTSNPN and CDR2 SVGIG (reference sequence). Trimming shortened V by 4 bases and J by 3 bases, and 15 bases separated the two germline ends. The CDR3 consists of 14 residues. Written as DNA, the CDR3 is TGTGCCTGGATGCCCGGGCCCACGTACACTGAAGCTTTCTTT. It specifies CAWMPGPTYTEAFF.

This clonotype was observed at least ten times. This sequence joins TRBV28 and TRBJ1-5; TRBD1 aligns across 8 bases. The CDR3 is 18 residues long. CDR1 is MDHEN, CDR2 SYDVKM, per germline. The V gene end was trimmed by 10 bases and the J gene end by 0 bases; junction bases not matched to a gene: 17. Written as DNA, the CDR3 is TGTGCCACCTCGATCGGGGGACAGGCGAATTATAGCAATCAGCCCCAGCATTTT. Translated: CATSIGGQANYSNQPQHF.

This clonotype was detected only a few times. V and J are TRBV24-1 and TRBJ2-1, with 8 positions matching TRBD1. The V and J ends lost 4 bases and 8 bases, in that order; junction bases with no gene match: 12. This CDR3 is 16 amino acids long. The germline gives CDR1 KGHDR, CDR2 SFDVKD. The CDR3 reads CATSDQGASGADEQFF. The CDR3 bases are TGTGCCACCAGTGACCAGGGGGCTAGTGGGGCGGATGAGCAGTTCTTC.

There are many counts of this clonotype. The chain is built from TRBV29-1 and TRBJ2-1, with 8 positions matching TRBD1. The CDR3 has 13 amino acids. Per germline, CDR1 SQVTM and CDR2 ANQGSEA. J was trimmed by 14 bases and V by 8 bases; bases with no gene match: 17. The CDR3 DNA sequence: TGCAGCACAAGCAAGGGACAGGACAGAGGGAAGTTCTTC. Protein sequence: CSTSKGQDRGKFF.

This clonotype was seen more than once but under ten times. The chain uses TRBV7-9 and TRBJ1-2; D is undetermined. Germline CDR1 reads SEHNR; CDR2 reads FQNEAQ (reference sequence). The V and J ends lost 6 bases and 6 bases respectively, with 11 bases between them. This CDR3 spans 12 amino acids. DNA of the CDR3: TGTGCCAGCAGTTACGCAGGAGATGGCTACACCTTC. Protein product: CASSYAGDGYTF.

In its sample, this clonotype was seen many times. V gene TRBV6-1 combines with J gene TRBJ1-2; D call uncertain. The V gene lost 3 bases and the J gene lost 3 bases, with 8 bases spanning the gap. Germline CDR1 reads MNHNS; CDR2 reads SASEGT. The length of the CDR3 is 13 residues. CDR3 sequence reads: CASSDGRDYGYTF. The CDR3 bases are TGTGCCAGCAGTGACGGACGGGACTATGGCTACACCTTC.

This clonotype was picked up many times. The chain joins TRBV5-6 to TRBJ2-1; weak D call: TRBD2 (6 bases). Looked up from germline, CDR1 is SGHDT and CDR2 is YYEEEE. The CDR3 sequence is 14 residues long. The V and J ends lost 4 bases and 3 bases respectively, with 11 bases between them. This CDR3 is CASSGRRYYNEQFF. The CDR3 nucleotides are TGTGCCAGCAGCGGGAGGAGGTACTACAATGAGCAGTTCTTC.

At least ten counts were recorded for this clonotype. The gene calls are TRBV20-1 and TRBJ2-5; possibly TRBD2 for D (5 bases). Germline V gene sequence: CDR1 DFQATT, CDR2 SNEGSKA (reference sequence). Trimming removed 5 bases at V and 5 bases at J, with 12 bases between. The CDR3 spans 12 residues. The CDR3 coding sequence is TGCAGTGCTCCCAGCCCGGGGGAGACCCAGTACTTC. This codes for CSAPSPGETQYF.

This clonotype was detected ten times or more. This chain uses TRBV27 with TRBJ1-1; D remains unclear. CDR1 and CDR2 (germline): MNHEY, SMNVEV (reference sequence). The V end was cut by 6 bases, the J end by 1 base, with 12 bases between. The CDR3 totals 14 residues. In nucleotides, the CDR3 is TGTGCCAGCAGCTTTGGCAGGCAGAACACTGAAGCTTTCTTT. Protein: CASSFGRQNTEAFF.

This clonotype occurred many times. The chain couples TRBV18 to TRBJ2-7, with TRBD2 as a possible D gene (6 bases). Trimming removed 8 bases at V and 2 bases at J, with 13 bases between. This CDR3 is built from 13 residues. The V gene's germline CDR1 is KGHSH and CDR2 LQKENI. Here the CDR3 reads CASSRGRTYEQYF. The CDR3 region has the DNA TGTGCCAGCAGCCGGGGGAGGACCTACGAGCAGTACTTC.

There are many counts of this clonotype. The V and J genes are TRBV2 and TRBJ2-7, with 9 bases fitting TRBD2. This CDR3 is built from 15 residues. Unmatched junction bases numbered 9, after V lost 7 bases and J lost 2 bases. Per germline, CDR1 SNHLY and CDR2 FYNNEI. Here the CDR3 DNA reads TGTGCCAGCAAGGGGTCGGGACTAGCCACCTACGAGCAGTACTTC. Translation: CASKGSGLATYEQYF.

CDR3 nucleotide sequence: TGTGCCTGGAGGGGACAGGGAGCCACCGGGGAGCTGTTTTTT. Translating it yields CAWRGQGATGELFF. The chain recombines TRBV30 with TRBJ2-2, with 9 bases identical to TRBD1. Germline CDR1 and CDR2: GTSNPN and SVGIG (reference sequence). Germline trimming cut 3 bases from V and 4 bases from J; bases unmatched to any gene: 3. This CDR3 contains 14 residues.

This clonotype has a handful of counts. The V and J genes are TRBV19 and TRBJ2-1, with 9 bases that match TRBD2. The CDR3 runs 16 residues. The germline CDR1 and CDR2 sequences are LNHDA and SQIVND (reference sequence). Unmatched junction bases numbered 8, after V lost 4 bases and J lost 4 bases. The CDR3 sequence: CASSNLVAGVYNEQFF. The CDR3 nucleotides read TGTGCCAGTAGTAACCTGGTAGCGGGAGTTTACAATGAGCAGTTCTTC. Complete variable domain (other parts from reference TRBV19 and TRBJ2-1): DGGITQSPKYLFRKEGQNVTLSCEQNLNHDAMYWYRQDPGQGLRLIYYSQIVNDFQKGDIAEGYSVSREKKESFPLTVTSAQKNPTAFYLCASSNLVAGVYNEQFFGPGTRLTVL.

This clonotype was counted ten times or more. The V call is TRBV20-1, the J call TRBJ2-5; tentatively, D is TRBD2 (5 bases). The length of the CDR3 is 12 residues. CDR1 is DFQATT and CDR2 is SNEGSKA in the germline V gene (reference sequence). Trimming stripped 0 bases from V and 6 bases from J, with 8 bases between. CDR3 region: CSARDGLQTQYF. The CDR3 DNA reads as TGCAGTGCTAGAGACGGACTTCAGACCCAGTACTTC.

This clonotype came up many times. V usage is TRBV7-9 and J usage is TRBJ2-1; 11 bases match TRBD2. Germline values: CDR1 SEHNR, CDR2 FQNEAQ (reference sequence). The CDR3 is made up of 13 amino acids. The V and J ends lost 4 bases and 7 bases, in that order; junction bases with no gene match: 0. CDR3 region: CASSSSGGNEQFF. CDR3 DNA: TGTGCCAGCAGCTCTAGCGGGGGGAATGAGCAGTTCTTC.

The J gene is TRBJ2-1, the V gene TRBV11-2, with 11 bases aligning to TRBD2. Per germline, CDR1 SGHAT and CDR2 FQNNGV. This CDR3 contains 16 residues. V gave up 3 bases and J gave up 8 bases; unmatched junction bases: 9. The CDR3 coding sequence is TGTGCCAGCAGCTTCCTCACTAGCGGGAGACCCTATGAGCAGTTCTTC. The encoded protein is CASSFLTSGRPYEQFF.

V and J are TRBV6-1 and TRBJ2-2; D is ambiguous. Germline assignment: CDR1 MNHNS and CDR2 SASEGT. V lost 3 bases and J lost 0, with 8 bases in between. The CDR3 has 15 amino acids. CDR3 DNA sequence: TGTGCCAGCAGTGAGTGGCTAGCGAACACCGGGGAGCTGTTTTTT. Protein sequence: CASSEWLANTGELFF.